The clone carrying this T cell receptor beta chain was counted many times. Its antigen is undetermined. Among the patients, none had received any treatment before thyroid surgery. The CDR3 spans 15 residues. CDR1 and CDR2 (germline): SNHLY, FYNNEI. Trimming removed 8 bases at V and 4 bases at J, with 20 bases between. The data originate from a study of metastatic and nonmetastatic thyroid tumors. Study-wide background: Where malignant and benign thyroid patients were concerned, repertoires were compared across blood and tumor or nodule tissue. Study-level points and caveats: According to reports, the diversity of TCR beta was significantly higher in malignant thyroid tumors than in benign nodules, and this held in both blood and tumor samples.

Authors' processing steps: Clinicopathological groups of papillary thyroid cancer showed CDR3 differences that were used to build a distant-metastasis classifier. With MiXCR, TCRdb called clones anew from the PCR reads. The V and J calls reflect TCRdb's pipeline rather than the authors' work. The sample records 30,000 to 45,000 clones, roughly 25% being singletons. Sequencing input: blood. The source of this sequence is a female donor with papillary thyroid cancer or a benign thyroid nodule (not recorded which). Some clones in this sample may be carry-over from other donors' samples. This chain joins TRBV2 and TRBJ1-2; a possible D gene is TRBD1 (5 bases). CDR3 sequence reads: CASRSREGTSYGYTF. The CDR3 DNA sequence: TGTGCCAGCCGGAGTCGCGAGGGGACGAGCTATGGCTACACCTTC.